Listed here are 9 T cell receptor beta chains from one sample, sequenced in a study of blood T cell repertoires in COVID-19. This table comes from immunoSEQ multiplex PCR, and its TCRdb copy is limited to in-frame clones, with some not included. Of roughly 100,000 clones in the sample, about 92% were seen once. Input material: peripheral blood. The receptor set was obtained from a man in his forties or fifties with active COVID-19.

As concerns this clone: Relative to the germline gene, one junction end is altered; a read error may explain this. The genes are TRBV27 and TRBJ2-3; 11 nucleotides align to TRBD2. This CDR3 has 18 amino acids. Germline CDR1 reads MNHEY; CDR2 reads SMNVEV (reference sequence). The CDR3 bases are TGTGCCAGCAGTCTATCTAGCGGGAGGATTTCTAGCACAGATACGCAGTATTTT. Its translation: CASSLSSGRISSTDTQYF.

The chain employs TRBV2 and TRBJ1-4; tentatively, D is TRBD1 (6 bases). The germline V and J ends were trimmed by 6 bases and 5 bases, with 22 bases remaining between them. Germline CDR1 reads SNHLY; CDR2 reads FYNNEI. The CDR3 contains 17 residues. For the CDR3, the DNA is TGTGCCAGCAGCCGGGGAAGTATTCAGGGGAAGAATGAAAAACTGTTTTTT. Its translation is CASSRGSIQGKNEKLFF.

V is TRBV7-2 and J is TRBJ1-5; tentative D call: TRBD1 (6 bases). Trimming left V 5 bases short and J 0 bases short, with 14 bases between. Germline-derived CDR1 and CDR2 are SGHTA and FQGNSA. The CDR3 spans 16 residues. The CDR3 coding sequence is TGTGCCAGCAGCGGCTACAGGGTCAATAGCAATCAGCCCCAGCATTTT. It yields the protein CASSGYRVNSNQPQHF. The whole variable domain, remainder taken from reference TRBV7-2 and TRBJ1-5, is GAGVSQSPSNKVTEKGKDVELRCDPISGHTALYWYRQSLGQGLEFLIYFQGNSAPDKSGLPSDRFSAERTGGSVSTLTIQRTQQEDSAVYLCASSGYRVNSNQPQHFGDGTRLSIL.

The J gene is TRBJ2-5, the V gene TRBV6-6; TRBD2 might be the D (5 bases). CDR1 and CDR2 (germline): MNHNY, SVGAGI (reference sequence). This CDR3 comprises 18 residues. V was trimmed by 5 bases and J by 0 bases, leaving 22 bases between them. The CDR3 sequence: CASSPLSVAPTYQETQYF. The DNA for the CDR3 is TGTGCCAGCAGTCCCTTGTCGGTAGCGCCAACGTACCAAGAGACCCAGTACTTC.

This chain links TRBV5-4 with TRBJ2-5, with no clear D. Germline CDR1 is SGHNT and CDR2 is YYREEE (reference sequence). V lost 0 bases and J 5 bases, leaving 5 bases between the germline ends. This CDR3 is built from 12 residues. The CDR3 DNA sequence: TGTGCCAGCAGCTTGGTCCGTGAGACCCAGTACTTC. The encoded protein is CASSLVRETQYF.

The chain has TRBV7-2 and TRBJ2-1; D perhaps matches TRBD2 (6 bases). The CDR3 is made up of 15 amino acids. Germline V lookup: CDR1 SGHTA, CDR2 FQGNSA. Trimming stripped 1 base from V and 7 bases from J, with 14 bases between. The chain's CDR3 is CASSLGRGKTNEQFF. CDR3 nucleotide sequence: TGTGCCAGCAGCTTAGGACGCGGGAAGACAAATGAGCAGTTCTTC.

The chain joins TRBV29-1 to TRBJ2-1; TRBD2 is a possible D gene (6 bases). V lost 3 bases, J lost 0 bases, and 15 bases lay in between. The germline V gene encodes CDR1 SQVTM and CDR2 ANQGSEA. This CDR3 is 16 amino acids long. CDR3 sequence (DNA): TGCAGCGTTGACGTTTTGGAGGGATTCTCCTACAATGAGCAGTTCTTC. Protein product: CSVDVLEGFSYNEQFF.

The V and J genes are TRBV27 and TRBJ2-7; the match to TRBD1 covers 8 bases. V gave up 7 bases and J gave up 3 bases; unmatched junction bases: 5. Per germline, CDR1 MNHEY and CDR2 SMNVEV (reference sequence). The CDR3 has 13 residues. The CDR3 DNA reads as TGTGCCAGCAAAGGACAGGGCGGCTACGAGCAGTACTTC. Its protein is CASKGQGGYEQYF.

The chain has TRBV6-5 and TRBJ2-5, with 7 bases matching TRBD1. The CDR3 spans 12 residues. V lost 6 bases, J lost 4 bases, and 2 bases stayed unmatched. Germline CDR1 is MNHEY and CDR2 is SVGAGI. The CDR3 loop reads CASRTGRETQYF. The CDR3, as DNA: TGTGCCAGCAGGACAGGGCGAGAGACCCAGTACTTC.